This T cell receptor beta chain was profiled in a study of cytomegalovirus exposure and HLA in healthy donors. Study-level points and caveats: Under in vitro conditions, a few CMV-associated chains were confirmed as specific for CMV antigens. It was reportedly the case that the classifier diagnosed cytomegalovirus status with high specificity and sensitivity. Rare TCR sequences dominated, though some public TCRs recurred in many donors.

Donors showed nominal health when sampled, although they likely had unrecorded immune exposures. Details on this clone: Its antigen is unidentified.

The length of the CDR3 is 16 residues. Trimming took 5 bases from V and 1 from J; bases not matched to a gene: 5. Germline lookup yields CDR1 SNHLY and CDR2 FYNNEI. The PCR ran on 60 Vbeta and 13 Jbeta primers. Data came from immunoSEQ multiplex PCR; TCRdb stores just in-frame clones and leaves some out. The sample carries about 120,000 clones, 75% recorded once. The receptor comes from a woman between 35 and 50 years old in good health and CMV-seropositive. Sequenced: PBMCs. This chain uses TRBV2 with TRBJ2-7, with 13 bases lining up with TRBD2. The CDR3 loop reads CASSRTSGGGSYEQYF. DNA of the CDR3: TGTGCCAGCAGTAGGACTAGCGGGGGTGGGTCCTACGAGCAGTACTTC. Using reference TRBV2 and TRBJ2-7 for the parts outside the CDR3, the full variable domain is EPEVTQTPSHQVTQMGQEVILRCVPISNHLYFYWYRQILGQKVEFLVSFYNNEISEKSEIFDDQFSVERPDGSNFTLKIRSTKLEDSAMYFCASSRTSGGGSYEQYFGPGTRLTVT.